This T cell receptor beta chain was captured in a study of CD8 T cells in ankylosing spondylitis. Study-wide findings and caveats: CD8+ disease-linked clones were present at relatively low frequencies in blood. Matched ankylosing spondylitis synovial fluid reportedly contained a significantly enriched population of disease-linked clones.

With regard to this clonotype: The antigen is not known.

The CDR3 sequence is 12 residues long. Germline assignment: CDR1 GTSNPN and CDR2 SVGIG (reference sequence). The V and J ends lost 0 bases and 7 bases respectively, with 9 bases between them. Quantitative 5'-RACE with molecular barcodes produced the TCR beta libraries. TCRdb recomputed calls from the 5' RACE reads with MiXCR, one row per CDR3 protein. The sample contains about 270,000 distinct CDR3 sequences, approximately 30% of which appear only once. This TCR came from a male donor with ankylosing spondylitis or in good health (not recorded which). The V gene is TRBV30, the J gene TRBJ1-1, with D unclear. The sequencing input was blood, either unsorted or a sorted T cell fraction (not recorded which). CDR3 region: CAWSVMALEAFF. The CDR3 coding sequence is TGTGCCTGGAGTGTAATGGCACTTGAAGCTTTCTTT.